The sequence of this T cell receptor beta chain was determined in a study of cytomegalovirus exposure and HLA in healthy donors. J lost 2 bases, V lost 5 bases, and 2 bases had no gene match. The germline CDR1 and CDR2 sequences are ENHRY and SYGVKD. There are 13 residues in the CDR3. PCR used 60 Vbeta primers and 13 Jbeta primers. Repertoires were generated with immunoSEQ multiplex PCR, while TCRdb's copy carries only in-frame clones and drops some. Found here are approximately 170,000 clones, 79% of them singletons; the top ten hold about 2%. The donors gave bone marrow, and they were healthy. The specimen sequenced was PBMCs. The V and J genes are TRBV10-3 and TRBJ2-7; 8 bases are shared with TRBD1. This sequence originates from a woman between 45 and 60 years old in good health and CMV-seronegative. The CDR3 region is CAISQGAAYEQYF. In DNA form, the CDR3 reads TGTGCCATCAGTCAGGGGGCAGCCTACGAGCAGTACTTC.